Below are 3 T cell receptor beta chains sequenced from a single sample in a study of CD8 T cells in ankylosing spondylitis. TCRdb re-analysed the 5' RACE reads in MiXCR, keeping a single row per CDR3 protein. The sample lists 150,000 to 200,000 distinct CDR3 sequences; roughly 12% were seen once. The sequencing input was blood, either unsorted or a sorted T cell fraction (not recorded which). These receptor sequences come from a male donor with ankylosing spondylitis or in good health (not recorded which).

This clonotype was recorded many times. This chain joins TRBV12-3 or TRBV12-4 and TRBJ2-1; TRBD2 agrees at 7 bases. The CDR3 is 14 amino acids. With V trimmed by 6 bases and J by 8 bases, 10 bases remained unmatched. CDR3 DNA: TGTGCCAGCAGCCGACTAGCTGGAGGGGATGAGCAGTTCTTC. Its protein is CASSRLAGGDEQFF.

V and J are TRBV7-9 and TRBJ1-6; no clear D. The germline V gene has CDR1 SEHNR and CDR2 FQNEAQ (reference sequence). CDR3 length: 15 residues. Trimming shortened V by 1 base and J by 10 bases, and 14 bases separated the two germline ends. CDR3 amino acids: CASSLVEDPGSPLHF. The DNA for the CDR3 is TGTGCCAGCAGCTTAGTGGAGGATCCAGGATCACCCCTCCACTTT.

The CDR3 coding sequence is TGCAGTGCTAGGATGGGACAGGGGAGGGGTGAGCAGTTCTTC. Amino acid sequence: CSARMGQGRGEQFF. The J gene is TRBJ2-1, the V gene TRBV20-1, with 10 bases identical to TRBD1. With V trimmed by 3 bases and J by 9 bases, 8 bases remained unmatched. The CDR3 is 14 residues long. Per germline, CDR1 DFQATT and CDR2 SNEGSKA (reference sequence).